This T cell receptor (beta chain) was retrieved from a study of post-analysis software for immune sequencing data. Points from the study as a whole: Controls' normalized Chao1 diversity significantly exceeded that of multiple sclerosis patients. Higher frequency in patients than in controls was seen for five TRBV segments, with TRBV5-6, TRBV5-1 and TRBV20-1 among them. Clustering by F measure revealed strong co-clustering among samples prepared together in one batch.

Germline V gene sequence: CDR1 SGHRS, CDR2 YFSETQ. The CDR3 sequence is 13 residues long. Trimming pared 1 base from V and 9 bases from J, leaving 11 bases between. A word on this clonotype: Its antigen remains unknown.

Every TCR beta cDNA library bore unique molecular identifiers. Each CDR3 protein gets one entry after TCRdb re-called the PCR reads with MiXCR. The data show some 690,000 distinct CDR3 sequences, around 60% seen once. This TCR was sampled from a girl aged 2-9 years with multiple sclerosis. Sample: blood. The rearrangement links TRBV5-1 to TRBJ2-1; no clear D. DNA of the CDR3: TGCGCCAGCAGCTTGTTCTCCCCCTCTGAGCAGTTCTTC. Its protein product is CASSLFSPSEQFF.